This TCR beta chain was recovered during a study of shared clonotypes between healthy human individuals. Broader study findings: Compared with clonotypes that all four donors shared, non-shared clonotypes had lower generation probabilities. In a few donors, about 5% of naive CD4 clonotypes appeared in common.

Repertoires were generated with immunoSEQ multiplex PCR, while TCRdb's copy carries only in-frame clones and drops some. This sample has around 2.5 million clones, with more than 85% found just once. With regard to this clone: What it binds is unknown.

The CDR3 contains 14 residues. Germline loops: CDR1 KGHSH, CDR2 LQKENI. V lost 6 bases to trimming and J lost 6 bases, with 17 bases between them. Healthy and HIV-negative, the adult donors had no recent acute infections or vaccinations. All donors were Caucasian adults living in Nashville, Tennessee. This sequence originates from a man between 18 and 35 years old in good health. Some clones in this sample may be carry-over from other donors' samples. This chain joins TRBV18 and TRBJ1-2; tentatively, D is TRBD1 (5 bases). The sequencing input was naive CD4+ T cells from PBMCs. Sample subset: CD45RA+ positively selected. The CDR3 loop is CASSPFRGYDGYTF. CDR3 sequence (DNA): TGTGCCAGCTCCCCTTTTCGGGGGTACGATGGCTACACCTTC. Variable domain in full (rest from reference TRBV18 and TRBJ1-2): NAGVMQNPRHLVRRRGQEARLRCSPMKGHSHVYWYRQLPEEGLKFMVYLQKENIIDESGMPKERFSAEFPKEGPSILRIQQVVRGDSAAYFCASSPFRGYDGYTFGSGTRLTVV.